The sequence of this T cell receptor (beta chain) was determined in a study of blood T cell repertoires in COVID-19. Study overall: Samples came from the United States, Italy and Spain, spanning acute and convalescent COVID-19. PBMCs, B-cell-depleted T cells, or T cells provided the cDNA or gDNA that made up the material.

Per the original data handling: Amplification with reference gene primers provided the estimates of nucleated cell counts. The repertoire was sequenced with immunoSEQ multiplex PCR; TCRdb's copy has only in-frame clones and lacks some. V and J calls and clone size follow that table, whereas D and trimming were derived from the DNA. There are some 180,000 clones in the sample; around four fifths occur only once, and roughly 18% lies in the top ten. Trimming removed 0 bases from V and 4 bases from J, with 13 bases in between. The CDR3 has 15 residues. Germline loops: CDR1 SGDLS, CDR2 YYNGEE. This chain links TRBV9 with TRBJ1-1; tentatively, D is TRBD1 (5 bases). The sample comprised peripheral blood. The receptor was derived from a woman in her 70s who had recovered from COVID-19. Here the CDR3 reads CASSVDGAGGTEAFF. DNA for the CDR3: TGTGCCAGCAGCGTAGACGGGGCGGGGGGCACTGAAGCTTTCTTT.